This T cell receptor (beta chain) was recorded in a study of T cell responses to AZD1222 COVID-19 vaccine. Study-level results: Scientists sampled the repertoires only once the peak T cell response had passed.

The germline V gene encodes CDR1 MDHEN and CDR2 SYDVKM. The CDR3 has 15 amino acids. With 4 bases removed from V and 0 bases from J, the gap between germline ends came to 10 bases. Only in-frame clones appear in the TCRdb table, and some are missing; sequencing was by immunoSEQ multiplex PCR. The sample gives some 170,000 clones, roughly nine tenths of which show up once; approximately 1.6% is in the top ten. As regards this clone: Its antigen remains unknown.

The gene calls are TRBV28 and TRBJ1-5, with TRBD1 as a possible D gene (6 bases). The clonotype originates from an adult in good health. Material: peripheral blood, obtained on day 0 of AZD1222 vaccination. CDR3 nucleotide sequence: TGTGCCAGCAGTTGGACAGCCTCTAGCAATCAGCCCCAGCATTTT. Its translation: CASSWTASSNQPQHF.